This passage covers 27 T cell receptor beta chains from one sample sequenced in a study of cytomegalovirus exposure and HLA in healthy donors. A multiplex PCR was run with 60 Vbeta primers and 13 Jbeta primers. Data came from immunoSEQ multiplex PCR; TCRdb stores just in-frame clones and leaves some out. The sample yields 150,000 or so clones, 80% seen once. The sequenced sample was PBMCs. These receptors were taken from a young man in good health and CMV-seronegative.

V gene TRBV28 combines with J gene TRBJ2-5; TRBD1 might be the D (5 bases). V was clipped by 5 bases and J by 0 bases, with 19 bases between them. This CDR3 is built from 17 residues. CDR1 and CDR2 from the germline V gene are MDHEN and SYDVKM. For the CDR3, the DNA is TGTGCCAGCAGTACTGGGGCGGCCAGGCCGAACCAAGAGACCCAGTACTTC. Protein sequence: CASSTGAARPNQETQYF.

This clone has just a few counts. The chain joins TRBV28 to TRBJ1-2; D remains unclear. Germline V gives CDR1 MDHEN, CDR2 SYDVKM. V was pared by 5 bases and J by 1 base, with 11 bases between. The CDR3 totals 14 residues. The CDR3 DNA follows: TGTGCCAGCAGTCCTCTGGAGGTTAACTATGGCTACACCTTC. Translating it yields CASSPLEVNYGYTF.

The rearrangement links TRBV9 to TRBJ2-7; TRBD1 agrees at 7 bases. Germline V lookup: CDR1 SGDLS, CDR2 YYNGEE. The CDR3 loop spans 15 amino acids. J gave up 4 bases and V 2 bases, and 9 bases lay outside the gene matches. The CDR3 DNA reads TGTGCCAGCAGCGTTTCGACAGGGTTAACTTACGAGCAGTACTTC. It codes for CASSVSTGLTYEQYF.

The chain combines TRBV11-3 with TRBJ2-7, with 10 nucleotides matching TRBD1. V dropped 2 bases and J dropped 2; count of bases not matched to a gene: 6. Per germline, CDR1 SGHNT and CDR2 YENEEA. CDR3 length: 16 amino acids. CDR3 region: CASSLKPGQGTYEQYF. The CDR3 DNA reads TGTGCCAGCAGCTTAAAACCGGGACAGGGGACCTACGAGCAGTACTTC.

The DNA for the CDR3 is TGCGCCAGCAGTCCGGGACTAGTCAATGAGCAGTTCTTC. Residues: CASSPGLVNEQFF. The V gene is TRBV10-1, the J gene TRBJ2-1, with 8 bases identical to TRBD2. The junction had 3 bases not matched to a gene; V was cut back by 5 bases and J by 6 bases. Per germline, CDR1 WNHNN and CDR2 SYGVQD (reference sequence). The CDR3 loop spans 13 amino acids.

V is TRBV5-6 and J is TRBJ2-7; TRBD1 might be the D (5 bases). Trimming pared 2 bases from V and 2 bases from J, leaving 8 bases between. Germline CDR1 SGHDT, CDR2 YYEEEE. The CDR3 loop spans 13 amino acids. CDR3 bases: TGTGCCAGCAGCTTAGAGACAGCCTACGAGCAGTACTTC. Its translation: CASSLETAYEQYF.

The rearrangement joins TRBV7-2 to TRBJ2-3; the match to TRBD1 covers 10 bases. With V trimmed by 1 base and J by 4 bases, 5 bases remained unmatched. Germline V lookup: CDR1 SGHTA, CDR2 FQGNSA. This CDR3 contains 16 residues. The CDR3 region has the DNA TGTGCCAGCAGCTTAGTACTGGGACAGGGGCCAGATACGCAGTATTTT. It is translated as CASSLVLGQGPDTQYF.

In this sample, this clone turned up once. The chain uses TRBV5-5 and TRBJ2-7; 10 bases are shared with TRBD2. This CDR3 is 16 amino acids long. Germline V CDR1 and CDR2: SGHKS, YYEKEE (reference sequence). With V trimmed by 0 bases and J by 1 base, 4 bases remained unmatched. CDR3 amino acids: CASSLVLAGPSYEQYF. The CDR3 nucleotides are TGTGCCAGCAGCTTGGTACTAGCGGGGCCTTCCTACGAGCAGTACTTC.

V and J are TRBV19 and TRBJ1-1; tentative D call: TRBD1 (5 bases). Trimming pared 0 bases from V and 8 bases from J, leaving 10 bases between. The CDR3 has 13 residues. The germline CDR1 and CDR2 sequences are LNHDA and SQIVND (reference sequence). The CDR3 bases are TGTGCCAGTAGTATAGATCTGGGGCCCGAAGCTTTCTTT. This codes for CASSIDLGPEAFF.

V is TRBV29-1 and J is TRBJ1-1; TRBD1 aligns across 10 bases. Germline trimming cut 6 bases from V and 6 bases from J; bases unmatched to any gene: 16. From germline, CDR1 is SQVTM and CDR2 ANQGSEA. The CDR3 is 16 amino acids. The CDR3 loop reads CSVVDRGLSLGPEAFF. The CDR3 DNA reads TGCAGCGTGGTTGACAGGGGGCTTTCTCTGGGTCCTGAAGCTTTCTTT.

This chain joins TRBV19 and TRBJ1-4, with 7 bases matching TRBD1. The CDR3 has 16 residues. Trimming at V came to 0 bases and at J to 7 bases, leaving 8 bases not matched to a gene. Germline V gene data show CDR1 as LNHDA and CDR2 as SQIVND (reference sequence). The CDR3 DNA is TGTGCCAGTAGTATAGAGGAGACAGGGATTAGTGAAAAACTGTTTTTT. It yields the protein CASSIEETGISEKLFF. The entire variable domain, with the rest obtained from reference TRBV19 and TRBJ1-4, is as follows: DGGITQSPKYLFRKEGQNVTLSCEQNLNHDAMYWYRQDPGQGLRLIYYSQIVNDFQKGDIAEGYSVSREKKESFPLTVTSAQKNPTAFYLCASSIEETGISEKLFFGSGTQLSVL.

This clone turned up a few times. This chain joins TRBV7-2 and TRBJ2-7, with TRBD2 matching 9 bases. The V segment lost 5 bases and the J segment 2 bases; nucleotides outside the gene matches: 7. CDR3 size: 15 residues. The germline CDR1 and CDR2 sequences are SGHTA and FQGNSA. Here the CDR3 reads CASSEGLAPTYEQYF. For the CDR3, the DNA is TGTGCCAGCAGCGAAGGACTAGCGCCAACCTACGAGCAGTACTTC. The full variable domain, completed using reference TRBV7-2 and TRBJ2-7, is GAGVSQSPSNKVTEKGKDVELRCDPISGHTALYWYRQSLGQGLEFLIYFQGNSAPDKSGLPSDRFSAERTGGSVSTLTIQRTQQEDSAVYLCASSEGLAPTYEQYFGPGTRLTVT.

The V call is TRBV4-3, the J call TRBJ2-1, with D perhaps matching TRBD2 (5 bases). The CDR3 loop spans 16 amino acids. Germline loops: CDR1 LGHNA, CDR2 YSLEER. V was trimmed by 0 bases and J by 2 bases, leaving 11 bases between them. The CDR3 DNA is TGCGCCAGCAGCCAAGATTACGGCGGGCCCTACAATGAGCAGTTCTTC. Protein: CASSQDYGGPYNEQFF.

The genes are TRBV6-5 and TRBJ2-1; D is perhaps TRBD2 (6 bases). V dropped 6 bases and J dropped 0 bases, with 9 bases sitting between them. This CDR3 is 14 amino acids long. Germline CDR1 reads MNHEY; CDR2 reads SVGAGI. The CDR3 loop is CASRPTSSYNEQFF. The CDR3 DNA reads as TGTGCCAGCAGGCCGACTAGCTCCTACAATGAGCAGTTCTTC.

The V gene is TRBV11-2, the J gene TRBJ1-1, with a weak D call TRBD1 (5 bases). V was trimmed by 6 bases and J by 4 bases, leaving 18 bases between them. The CDR3 spans 15 residues. CDR1 is SGHAT and CDR2 is FQNNGV in the germline V gene. The CDR3 loop reads CASRGVQGWGTEAFF. The CDR3 region has the DNA TGTGCCAGCAGGGGCGTCCAGGGATGGGGCACTGAAGCTTTCTTT.

Only a few counts were recorded for this clone. The chain has TRBV20-1 and TRBJ2-1; 10 bases are a match to TRBD2. CDR1 DFQATT and CDR2 SNEGSKA come from the germline V gene (reference sequence). CDR3 length: 11 amino acids. The ends lost 3 bases at V and 10 bases at J; junction bases unmatched: 0. The CDR3 loop is CSARTSGEQFF. The CDR3 DNA reads as TGCAGTGCTAGGACTAGCGGGGAGCAGTTCTTC.

J is TRBJ2-7 and V is TRBV9, with 7 positions matching TRBD2. This CDR3 region has 15 residues. The trim removed 0 bases at V and 2 bases at J, leaving 5 bases unmatched. Germline loops: CDR1 SGDLS, CDR2 YYNGEE. The CDR3 protein is CASSVAPSGAYEQYF. The CDR3 nucleotides read TGTGCCAGCAGCGTAGCTCCTAGCGGAGCCTACGAGCAGTACTTC.

The chain has TRBV4-2 and TRBJ2-7; D remains ambiguous. V lost 0 bases to trimming and J lost 2 bases, with 5 bases between them. Germline V CDR1 and CDR2: LGHNA, YNFKEQ. CDR3 length: 13 residues. CDR3 sequence (DNA): TGTGCCAGCAGCCAAGAGGTAGCCTACGAGCAGTACTTC. It is translated as CASSQEVAYEQYF.

V and J are TRBV19 and TRBJ1-1; TRBD1 aligns across 8 bases. The CDR3 is made up of 15 amino acids. Germline trimming cut 3 bases from V and 1 base from J; bases unmatched to any gene: 4. Germline V gives CDR1 LNHDA, CDR2 SQIVND (reference sequence). The CDR3 coding sequence is TGTGCCAGTAGTATCTACAGGGGGACGAACACTGAAGCTTTCTTT. It yields the protein CASSIYRGTNTEAFF.

The rearrangement uses TRBV19 and TRBJ2-3; 10 positions match TRBD1. The CDR3 contains 16 residues. The V gene's germline CDR1 is LNHDA and CDR2 SQIVND (reference sequence). Trimming removed 5 bases from V and 0 bases from J; junction bases left unmatched: 5. The CDR3 loop is CASSVRQGASTDTQYF. CDR3 bases: TGTGCCAGTAGTGTACGACAGGGGGCAAGCACAGATACGCAGTATTTT. Using reference TRBV19 and TRBJ2-3 for the parts outside the CDR3, the full variable domain is DGGITQSPKYLFRKEGQNVTLSCEQNLNHDAMYWYRQDPGQGLRLIYYSQIVNDFQKGDIAEGYSVSREKKESFPLTVTSAQKNPTAFYLCASSVRQGASTDTQYFGPGTRLTVL.

This chain links TRBV28 with TRBJ1-2, with a weak D call TRBD1 (5 bases). The CDR3 is made up of 15 amino acids. Trimming took off 2 bases at V and 4 bases at J, with 14 bases between the two ends. Germline V gene data show CDR1 as MDHEN and CDR2 as SYDVKM. Here the CDR3 DNA reads TGTGCCAGCAGTTTAACCCAAGACAGCATCTATGGCTACACCTTC. Protein sequence: CASSLTQDSIYGYTF.

The V call is TRBV7-8, the J call TRBJ2-7; D call uncertain. Looked up from germline, CDR1 is SGHVS and CDR2 is FQNEAQ. Trimming removed 1 base from V and 0 bases from J, with 13 bases in between. The CDR3 runs 16 residues. The CDR3 spells CASSLVTGFSSYEQYF. CDR3 coding DNA: TGTGCCAGCAGCTTAGTCACCGGGTTTAGCTCCTACGAGCAGTACTTC.

With regard to this clone: This specimen includes other DNA sequences encoding the same CDR3. This chain uses TRBV6-6 with TRBJ2-2; 7 bases are a match to TRBD1. Per the germline V gene, CDR1 is MNHNY and CDR2 is SVGAGI (reference sequence). The ends lost 9 bases at V and 5 bases at J; junction bases unmatched: 9. CDR3 length equals 14 residues. CDR3 protein: CASGRQGETGELFF. The CDR3 nucleotides read TGTGCCAGTGGGAGACAGGGTGAAACCGGGGAGCTGTTTTTT.

The chain has TRBV19 and TRBJ2-7; TRBD2 matches 12 bases. Germline V gene lookup returns CDR1 LNHDA and CDR2 SQIVND (reference sequence). The CDR3 loop spans 18 amino acids. V was pared by 7 bases and J by 3 bases, with 16 bases of the junction left unmatched. CDR3 residues: CASTNGLAGSSGYYEQYF. CDR3 DNA sequence: TGTGCCAGTACCAACGGACTAGCGGGATCTTCAGGTTACTACGAGCAGTACTTC. Together with reference TRBV19 and TRBJ2-7, the CDR3 gives the full variable domain: DGGITQSPKYLFRKEGQNVTLSCEQNLNHDAMYWYRQDPGQGLRLIYYSQIVNDFQKGDIAEGYSVSREKKESFPLTVTSAQKNPTAFYLCASTNGLAGSSGYYEQYFGPGTRLTVT.

A word on this clone: This sample also contains other DNA sequences that code for the same CDR3. The chain couples TRBV7-8 to TRBJ1-5, with 12 bases that match TRBD1. Germline lookup yields CDR1 SGHVS and CDR2 FQNEAQ. The CDR3 loop spans 17 amino acids. After removal of 2 bases from V and 10 bases from J, the junction contained 12 bases not matched to a gene. The CDR3 here is CASSLSGGTGGSQPQHF. The CDR3 coding sequence is TGTGCCAGCAGCTTATCAGGGGGGACAGGGGGCTCTCAACCCCAGCATTTT.

The chain carries TRBV7-2 and TRBJ2-7, with TRBD2 matching 13 bases. The V and J ends lost 5 bases and 5 bases, in that order; junction bases with no gene match: 3. The CDR3 has 14 residues. Germline CDR1 and CDR2: SGHTA and FQGNSA. CDR3 sequence (DNA): TGTGCCAGCAGCCGGACTAGCGGGAGCAACGAGCAGTACTTC. Amino acids: CASSRTSGSNEQYF.

The CDR3 is CASSANRGPLLRGYTF. CDR3 DNA sequence: TGTGCCAGCAGCGCAAACAGGGGTCCGCTTCTAAGAGGCTACACCTTC. V usage is TRBV27 and J usage is TRBJ1-2, with TRBD1 matching over 7 bases. V trimming: 6 bases; J trimming: 8 bases; junction bases outside the gene matches: 18. The CDR3 runs 16 residues. The germline V gene has CDR1 MNHEY and CDR2 SMNVEV (reference sequence).